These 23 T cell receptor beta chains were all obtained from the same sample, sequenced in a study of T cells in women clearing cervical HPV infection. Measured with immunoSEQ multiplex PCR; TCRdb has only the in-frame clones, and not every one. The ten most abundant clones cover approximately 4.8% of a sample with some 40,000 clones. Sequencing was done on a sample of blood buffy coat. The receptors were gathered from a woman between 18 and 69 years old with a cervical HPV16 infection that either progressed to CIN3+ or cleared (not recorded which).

The DNA read from the CDR3 is TGCAGTGCTAGTTCGGGTGGGGGGGGCCCCGGTACG. Its protein product is CSASSGGGGPGT. In full, the CDR3 reads CSASSGGGGPGTQYF. This chain connects TRBV20-1 to TRBJ2-3, with D tentatively TRBD2 (7 bases). The read ends 3 residues shy of where the CDR3 ends; the end is completed using the germline J gene. Germline loops: CDR1 DFQATT, CDR2 SNEGSKA (reference sequence). V was clipped by 3 bases and J by 8 bases, with 21 bases between them. This CDR3 region has 15 residues.

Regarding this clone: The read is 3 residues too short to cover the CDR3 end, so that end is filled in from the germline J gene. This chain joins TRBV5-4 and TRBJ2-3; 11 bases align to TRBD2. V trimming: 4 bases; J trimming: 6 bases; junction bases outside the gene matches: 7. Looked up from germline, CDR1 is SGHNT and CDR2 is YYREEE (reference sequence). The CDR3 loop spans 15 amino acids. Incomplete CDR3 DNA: TGTGCCAGCAGCATTAGCGGGGGGGCCGGCGATACG. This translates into CASSISGGAGDT. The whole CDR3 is CASSISGGAGDTQYF.

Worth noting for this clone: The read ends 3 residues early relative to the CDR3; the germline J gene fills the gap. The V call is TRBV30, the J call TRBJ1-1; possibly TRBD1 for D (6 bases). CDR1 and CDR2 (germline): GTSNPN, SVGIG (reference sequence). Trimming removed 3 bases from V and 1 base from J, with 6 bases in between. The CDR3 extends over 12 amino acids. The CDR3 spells CAWRDRNTEAFF. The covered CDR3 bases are TGTGCCTGGAGGGACAGGAACACTGAA.

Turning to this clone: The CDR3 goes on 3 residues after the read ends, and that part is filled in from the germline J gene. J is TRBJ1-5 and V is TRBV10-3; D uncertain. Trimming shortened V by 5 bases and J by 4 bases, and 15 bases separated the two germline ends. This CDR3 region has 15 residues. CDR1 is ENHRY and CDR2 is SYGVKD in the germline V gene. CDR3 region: CAISSTSAGNQPQHF. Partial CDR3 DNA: TGTGCCATCAGTTCGACAAGCGCGGGTAATCAGCCC.

The CDR3 bases that were read are TGCAGTGCTAGAGATCTCACGCGGGGGGTCTACGAG. The encoded protein is CSARDLTRGVYE. The entire CDR3 is CSARDLTRGVYEQYF. The V call is TRBV20-1, the J call TRBJ2-7; TRBD2 matches 8 bases. The sequence runs out 3 residues before the end of the CDR3; the remainder is reconstructed from the germline J gene. V was pared by 0 bases and J by 3 bases, with 7 bases of the junction left unmatched. The CDR3 consists of 15 residues. CDR1 and CDR2 (germline): DFQATT, SNEGSKA (reference sequence).

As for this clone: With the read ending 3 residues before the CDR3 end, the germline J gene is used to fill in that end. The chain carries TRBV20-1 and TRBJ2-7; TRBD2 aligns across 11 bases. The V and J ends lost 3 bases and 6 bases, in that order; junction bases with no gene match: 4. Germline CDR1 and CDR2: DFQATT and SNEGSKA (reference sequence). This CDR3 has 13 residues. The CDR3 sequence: CSASMLAGGEQYF. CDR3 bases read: TGCAGTGCTAGTATGCTAGCGGGGGGCGAG.

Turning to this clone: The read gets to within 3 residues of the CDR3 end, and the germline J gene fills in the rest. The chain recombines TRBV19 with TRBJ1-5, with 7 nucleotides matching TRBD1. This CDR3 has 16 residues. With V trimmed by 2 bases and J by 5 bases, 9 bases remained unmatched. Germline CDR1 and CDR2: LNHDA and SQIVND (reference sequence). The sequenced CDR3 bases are TGTGCCAGTAGTATAACAGGGGACTCCGGTTATCAGCCC. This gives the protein CASSITGDSGYQP. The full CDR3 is CASSITGDSGYQPQHF.

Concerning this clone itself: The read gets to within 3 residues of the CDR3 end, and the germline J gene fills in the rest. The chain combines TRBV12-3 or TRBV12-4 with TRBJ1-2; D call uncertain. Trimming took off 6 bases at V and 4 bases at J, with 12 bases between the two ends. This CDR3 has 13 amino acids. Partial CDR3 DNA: TGTGCCAGCAGCCCGGGGAAGGCCTATGGC. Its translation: CASSPGKAYG. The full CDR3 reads CASSPGKAYGYTF.

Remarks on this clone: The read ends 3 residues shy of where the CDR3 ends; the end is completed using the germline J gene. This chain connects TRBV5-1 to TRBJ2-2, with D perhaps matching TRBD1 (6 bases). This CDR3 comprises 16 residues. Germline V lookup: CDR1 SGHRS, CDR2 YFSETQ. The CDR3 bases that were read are TGCGCCAGCAGCTTAGGGGTACAGGGCCCCCTCGAGAGG. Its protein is CASSLGVQGPLER. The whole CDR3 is CASSLGVQGPLERLFF.

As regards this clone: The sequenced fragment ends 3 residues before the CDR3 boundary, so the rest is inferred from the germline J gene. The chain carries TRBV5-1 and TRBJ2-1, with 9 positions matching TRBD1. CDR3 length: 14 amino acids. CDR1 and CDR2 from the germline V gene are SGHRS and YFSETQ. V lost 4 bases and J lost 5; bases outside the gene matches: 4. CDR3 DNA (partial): TGCGCCAGCAGCCCCGGGACAGGGCACAATGAG. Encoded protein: CASSPGTGHNE. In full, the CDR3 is CASSPGTGHNEQFF.

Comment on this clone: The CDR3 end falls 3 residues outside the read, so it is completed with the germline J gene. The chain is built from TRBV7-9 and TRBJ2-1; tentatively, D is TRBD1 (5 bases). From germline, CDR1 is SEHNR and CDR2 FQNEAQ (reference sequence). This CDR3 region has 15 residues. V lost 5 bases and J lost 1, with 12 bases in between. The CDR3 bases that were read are TGTGCCAGCAGCGAAGGGTCAGGGTCCTACAATGAG. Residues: CASSEGSGSYNE. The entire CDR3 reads CASSEGSGSYNEQFF.

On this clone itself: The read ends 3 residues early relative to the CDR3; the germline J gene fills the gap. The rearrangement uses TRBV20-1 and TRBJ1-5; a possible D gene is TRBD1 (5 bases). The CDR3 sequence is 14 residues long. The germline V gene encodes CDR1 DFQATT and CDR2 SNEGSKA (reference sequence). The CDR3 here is CSAASGGGNQPQHF. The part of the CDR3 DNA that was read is TGCAGCGCTGCTTCCGGGGGGGGCAATCAGCCC.

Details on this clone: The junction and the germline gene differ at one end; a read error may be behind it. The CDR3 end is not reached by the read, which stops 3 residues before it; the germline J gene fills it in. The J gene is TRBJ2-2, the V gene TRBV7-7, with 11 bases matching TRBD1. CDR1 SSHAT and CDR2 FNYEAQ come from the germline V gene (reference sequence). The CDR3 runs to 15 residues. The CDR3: CASSLGTGGAGELFF. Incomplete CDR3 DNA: TGTGCTAGCAGCTTGGGGACAGGGGGTGCCGGGGAG.

The CDR3 loop reads CASSEVLATDTQYF. The covered CDR3 bases are TGTGCCAGCAGTGAAGTACTAGCGACAGATACG. V gene TRBV6-1 combines with J gene TRBJ2-3, with TRBD2 identical over 7 bases. The read ends 3 residues before the CDR3 terminus; that terminus is restored from the germline J gene. This CDR3 comprises 14 residues. Germline trimming cut 1 base from V and 3 bases from J; bases unmatched to any gene: 1. Germline values: CDR1 MNHNS, CDR2 SASEGT.

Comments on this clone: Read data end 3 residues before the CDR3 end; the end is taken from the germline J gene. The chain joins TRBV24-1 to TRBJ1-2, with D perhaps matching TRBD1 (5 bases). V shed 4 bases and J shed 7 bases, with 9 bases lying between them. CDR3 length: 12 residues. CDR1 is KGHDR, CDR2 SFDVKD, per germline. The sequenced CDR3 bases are TGTGCCACCAGTGAAGGGGTGGGTGGC. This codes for CATSEGVGG. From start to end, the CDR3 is CATSEGVGGYTF.

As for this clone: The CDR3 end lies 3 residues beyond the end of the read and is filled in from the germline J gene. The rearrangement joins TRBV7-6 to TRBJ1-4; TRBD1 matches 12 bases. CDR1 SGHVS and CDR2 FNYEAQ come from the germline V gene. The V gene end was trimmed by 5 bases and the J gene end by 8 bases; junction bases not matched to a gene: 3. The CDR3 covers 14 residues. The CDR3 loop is CASSIGTGGEKLFF. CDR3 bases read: TGTGCCAGCAGCATCGGGACAGGGGGCGAAAAA.

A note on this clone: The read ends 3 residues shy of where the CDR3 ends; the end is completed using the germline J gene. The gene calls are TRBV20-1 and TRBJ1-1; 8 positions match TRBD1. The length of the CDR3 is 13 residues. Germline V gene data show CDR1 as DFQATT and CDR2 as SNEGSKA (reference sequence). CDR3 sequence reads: CSASPNRGREAFF. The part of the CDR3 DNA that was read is TGCAGTGCTAGTCCCAACAGGGGGAGGGAA.

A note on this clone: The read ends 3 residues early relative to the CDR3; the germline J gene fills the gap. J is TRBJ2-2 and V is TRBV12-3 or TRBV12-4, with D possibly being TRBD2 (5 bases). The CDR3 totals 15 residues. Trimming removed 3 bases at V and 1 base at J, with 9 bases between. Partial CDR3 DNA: TGTGCCAGCAGTTTCGCGGGCCTGAACACCGGGGAG. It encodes CASSFAGLNTGE. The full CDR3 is CASSFAGLNTGELFF.

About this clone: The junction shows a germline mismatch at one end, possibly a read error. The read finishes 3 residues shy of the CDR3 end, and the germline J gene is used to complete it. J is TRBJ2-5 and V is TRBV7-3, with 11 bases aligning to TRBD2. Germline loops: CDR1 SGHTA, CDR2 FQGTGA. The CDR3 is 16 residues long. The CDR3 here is CASSLAASGGQGTQYF. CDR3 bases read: TGTGCCAGCAGCTTAGCAGCTAGCGGGGGGCAAGGGACC.

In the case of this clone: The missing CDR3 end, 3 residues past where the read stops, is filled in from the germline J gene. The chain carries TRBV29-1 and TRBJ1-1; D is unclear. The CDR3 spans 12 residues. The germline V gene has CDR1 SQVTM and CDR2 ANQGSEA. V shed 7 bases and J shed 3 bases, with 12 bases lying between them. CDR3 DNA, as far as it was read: TGCAGCGCCTCTGTTGCGGACACTGAA. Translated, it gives CSASVADTE. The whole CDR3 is CSASVADTEAFF.

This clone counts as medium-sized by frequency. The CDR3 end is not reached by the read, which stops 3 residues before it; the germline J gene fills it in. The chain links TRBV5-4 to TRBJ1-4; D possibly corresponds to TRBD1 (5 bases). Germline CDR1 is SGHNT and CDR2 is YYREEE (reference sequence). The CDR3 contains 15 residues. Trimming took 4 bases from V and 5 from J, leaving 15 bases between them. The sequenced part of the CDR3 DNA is TGTGCCAGCAGCGAGAATAGGGGAGTGAATGAAAAA. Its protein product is CASSENRGVNEK. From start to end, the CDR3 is CASSENRGVNEKLFF.

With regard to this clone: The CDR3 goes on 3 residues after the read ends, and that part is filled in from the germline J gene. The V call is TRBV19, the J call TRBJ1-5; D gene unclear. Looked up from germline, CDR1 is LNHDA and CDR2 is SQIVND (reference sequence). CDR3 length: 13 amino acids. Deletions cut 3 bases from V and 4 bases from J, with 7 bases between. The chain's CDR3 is CASSINRNQPQHF. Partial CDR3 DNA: TGTGCCAGTAGTATCAATAGAAATCAGCCC.

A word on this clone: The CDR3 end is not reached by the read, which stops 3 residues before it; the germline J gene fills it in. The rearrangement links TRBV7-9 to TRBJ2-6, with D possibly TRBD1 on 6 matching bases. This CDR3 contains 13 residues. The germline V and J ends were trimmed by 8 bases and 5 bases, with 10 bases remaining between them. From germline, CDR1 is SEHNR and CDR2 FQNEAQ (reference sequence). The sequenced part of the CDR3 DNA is TGTGCCAGCCAAGGGGACAGGGCCAACGTC. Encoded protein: CASQGDRANV. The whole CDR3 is CASQGDRANVLTF.